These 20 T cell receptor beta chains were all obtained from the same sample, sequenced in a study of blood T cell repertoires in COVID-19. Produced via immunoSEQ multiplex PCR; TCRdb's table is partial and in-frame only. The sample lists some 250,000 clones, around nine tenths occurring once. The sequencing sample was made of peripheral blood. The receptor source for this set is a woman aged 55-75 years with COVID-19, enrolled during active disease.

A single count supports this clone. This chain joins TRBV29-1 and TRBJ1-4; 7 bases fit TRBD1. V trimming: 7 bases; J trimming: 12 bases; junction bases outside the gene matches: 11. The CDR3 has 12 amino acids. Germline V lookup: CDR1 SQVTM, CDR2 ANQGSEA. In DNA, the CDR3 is TGCAGCGCTACGACAGGGTATGATGAACTGTTTTTT. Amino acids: CSATTGYDELFF.

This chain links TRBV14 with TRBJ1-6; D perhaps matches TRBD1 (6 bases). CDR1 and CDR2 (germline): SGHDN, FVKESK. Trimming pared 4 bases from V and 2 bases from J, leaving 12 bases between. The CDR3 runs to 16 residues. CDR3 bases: TGTGCCAGCAGCCCCCCCGGACAGCCCTATAATTCACCCCTCCACTTT. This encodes CASSPPGQPYNSPLHF.

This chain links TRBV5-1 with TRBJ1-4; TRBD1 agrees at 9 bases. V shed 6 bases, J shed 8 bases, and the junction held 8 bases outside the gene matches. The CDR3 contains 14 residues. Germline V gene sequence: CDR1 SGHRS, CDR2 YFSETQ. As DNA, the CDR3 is TGCGCCAGCAAGCCGACAGGGGGGCGCGAAAAACTGTTTTTT. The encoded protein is CASKPTGGREKLFF.

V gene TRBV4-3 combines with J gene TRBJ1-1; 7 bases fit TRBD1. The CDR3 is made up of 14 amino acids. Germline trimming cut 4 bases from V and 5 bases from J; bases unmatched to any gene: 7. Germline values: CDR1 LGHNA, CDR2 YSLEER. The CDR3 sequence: CASSPRTGATEAFF. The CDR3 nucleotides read TGCGCCAGCAGCCCACGGACAGGCGCTACTGAAGCTTTCTTT.

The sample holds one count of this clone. CDR3 protein: CAISSGRGQETQYF. CDR3 nucleotide sequence: TGTGCCATCAGTAGCGGGAGGGGCCAAGAGACCCAGTACTTC. The genes are TRBV10-3 and TRBJ2-5; 10 bases map to TRBD2. The V segment lost 5 bases and the J segment 1 base; nucleotides outside the gene matches: 1. CDR1 ENHRY and CDR2 SYGVKD come from the germline V gene. The CDR3 is 14 residues long.

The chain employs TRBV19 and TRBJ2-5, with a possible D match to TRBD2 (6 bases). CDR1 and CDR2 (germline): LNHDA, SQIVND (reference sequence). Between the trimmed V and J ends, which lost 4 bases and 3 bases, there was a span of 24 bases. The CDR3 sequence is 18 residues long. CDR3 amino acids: CASSKLAGGLRGEETQYF. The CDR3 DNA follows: TGTGCCAGTAGTAAACTAGCTGGAGGGTTAAGAGGGGAAGAGACCCAGTACTTC.

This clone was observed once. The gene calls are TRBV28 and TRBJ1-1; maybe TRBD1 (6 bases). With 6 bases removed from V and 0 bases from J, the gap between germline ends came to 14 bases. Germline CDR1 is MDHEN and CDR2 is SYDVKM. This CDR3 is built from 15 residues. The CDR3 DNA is TGTGCCAGCAGGCTTTACAGGGCTATGAACACTGAAGCTTTCTTT. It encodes CASRLYRAMNTEAFF.

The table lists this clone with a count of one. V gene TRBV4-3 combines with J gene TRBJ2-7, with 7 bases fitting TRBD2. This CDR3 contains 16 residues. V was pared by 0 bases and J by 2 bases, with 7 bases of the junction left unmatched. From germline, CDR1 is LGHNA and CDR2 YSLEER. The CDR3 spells CASSQDISGGPYEQYF. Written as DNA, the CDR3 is TGCGCCAGCAGCCAAGATATATCGGGAGGCCCCTACGAGCAGTACTTC.

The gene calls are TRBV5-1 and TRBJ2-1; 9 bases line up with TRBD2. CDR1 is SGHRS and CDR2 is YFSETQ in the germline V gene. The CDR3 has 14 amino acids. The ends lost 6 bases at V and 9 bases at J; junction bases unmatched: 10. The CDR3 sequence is CASTQAGGPGEQFF. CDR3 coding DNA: TGCGCCAGCACCCAGGCGGGAGGGCCAGGTGAGCAGTTCTTC.

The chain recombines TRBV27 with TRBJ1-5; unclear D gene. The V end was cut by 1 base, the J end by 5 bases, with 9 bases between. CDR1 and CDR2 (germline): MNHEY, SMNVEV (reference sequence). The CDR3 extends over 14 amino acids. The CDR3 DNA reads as TGTGCCAGCAGTTTATTAGGGAGGGATCAGCCCCAGCATTTT. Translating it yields CASSLLGRDQPQHF.

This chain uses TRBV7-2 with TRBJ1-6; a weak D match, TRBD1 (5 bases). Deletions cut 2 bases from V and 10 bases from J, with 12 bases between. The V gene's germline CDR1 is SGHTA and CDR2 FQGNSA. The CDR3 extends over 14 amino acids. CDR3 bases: TGTGCCAGCAGCTTACGCAGGGTAGGGTCACCCCTCCACTTT. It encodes CASSLRRVGSPLHF.

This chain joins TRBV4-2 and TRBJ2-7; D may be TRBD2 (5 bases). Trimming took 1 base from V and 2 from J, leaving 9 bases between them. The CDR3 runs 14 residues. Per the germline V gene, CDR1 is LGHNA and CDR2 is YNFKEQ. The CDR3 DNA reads TGTGCCAGCAGCCAAGTCCGGGGAACCTACGAGCAGTACTTC. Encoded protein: CASSQVRGTYEQYF.

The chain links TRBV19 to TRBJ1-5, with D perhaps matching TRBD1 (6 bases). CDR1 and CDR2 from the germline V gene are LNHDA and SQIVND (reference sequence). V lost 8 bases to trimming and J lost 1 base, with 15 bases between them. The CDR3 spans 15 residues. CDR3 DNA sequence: TGTGCCAGTGGCCCCAGGGGTACGAGCAATCAGCCCCAGCATTTT. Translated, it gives CASGPRGTSNQPQHF.

CDR3 sequence: CASSIGNRKRGRGNQPQHF. Here the CDR3 DNA reads TGTGCCAGTAGTATAGGAAATAGAAAGCGGGGGCGAGGCAATCAGCCCCAGCATTTT. This chain joins TRBV19 and TRBJ1-5, with TRBD1 as a possible D gene (6 bases). Trimming stripped 1 base from V and 2 bases from J, with 21 bases between. This CDR3 region has 19 residues. Germline V gene sequence: CDR1 LNHDA, CDR2 SQIVND (reference sequence).

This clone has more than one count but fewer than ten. CDR3 protein: CASSLRQGIETQYF. CDR3 bases: TGTGCCAGCTCACTGCGACAGGGAATAGAGACCCAGTACTTC. The V gene is TRBV18, the J gene TRBJ2-5; TRBD1 agrees at 7 bases. Looked up from germline, CDR1 is KGHSH and CDR2 is LQKENI. The J segment lost 4 bases and the V segment lost 4 bases, leaving 6 bases of the junction unmatched. This CDR3 region has 14 residues.

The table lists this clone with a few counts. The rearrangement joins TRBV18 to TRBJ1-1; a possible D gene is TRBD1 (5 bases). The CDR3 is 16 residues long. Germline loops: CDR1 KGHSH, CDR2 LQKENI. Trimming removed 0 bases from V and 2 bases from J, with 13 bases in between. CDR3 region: CASSPPTRGENTEAFF. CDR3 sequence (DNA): TGTGCCAGCTCACCACCTACACGGGGGGAAAACACTGAAGCTTTCTTT.

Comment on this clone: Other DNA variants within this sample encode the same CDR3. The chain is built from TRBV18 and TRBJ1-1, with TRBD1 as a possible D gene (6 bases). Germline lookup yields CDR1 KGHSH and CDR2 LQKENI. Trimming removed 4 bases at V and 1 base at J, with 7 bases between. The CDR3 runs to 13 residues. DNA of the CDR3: TGTGCCAGCTCACGAGGGGGGAACACTGAAGCTTTCTTT. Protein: CASSRGGNTEAFF.

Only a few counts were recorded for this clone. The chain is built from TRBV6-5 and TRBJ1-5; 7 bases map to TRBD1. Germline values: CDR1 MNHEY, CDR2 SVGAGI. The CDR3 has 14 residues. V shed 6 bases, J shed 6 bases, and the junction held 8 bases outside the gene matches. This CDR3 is CASSPDRDIQPQHF. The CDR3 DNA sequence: TGTGCCAGCAGCCCCGACAGGGACATTCAGCCCCAGCATTTT.

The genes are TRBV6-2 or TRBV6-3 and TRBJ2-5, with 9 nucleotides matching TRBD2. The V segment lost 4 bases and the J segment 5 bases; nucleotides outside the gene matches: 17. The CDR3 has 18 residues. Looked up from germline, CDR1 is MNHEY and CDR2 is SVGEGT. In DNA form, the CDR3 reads TGTGCCAGCAGTTTACCCCTCCGACTTAGCGGGAGCAGTGAGACCCAGTACTTC. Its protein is CASSLPLRLSGSSETQYF.

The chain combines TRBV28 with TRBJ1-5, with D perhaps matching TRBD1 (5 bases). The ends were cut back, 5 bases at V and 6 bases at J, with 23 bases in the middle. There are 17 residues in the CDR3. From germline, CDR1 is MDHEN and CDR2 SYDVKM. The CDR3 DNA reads TGTGCCAGCAGTCCTTTAGTTGCGGGGACGAATATTCAGCCCCAGCATTTT. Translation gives CASSPLVAGTNIQPQHF.